This TCR beta chain is from a study of blood T cells in healthy people across ages. This clonotype has at least ten counts. As yet, its antigen is unknown. For the second PCR, which ran for about 7 to 11 cycles, a sample-barcoded 5' primer and a J-beta primer mix were used. TCRdb independently ran MiXCR on the 5' RACE reads; one entry per CDR3 protein. The data show approximately 600,000 distinct CDR3 sequences, approximately 59% seen once. Extraction yielded at least 6 micrograms of total RNA per sample. Germline CDR1 reads DFQATT; CDR2 reads SNEGSKA (reference sequence). After removal of 3 bases from V and 9 bases from J, the junction contained 9 bases not matched to a gene. This CDR3 is built from 14 residues. Whole-study results and caveats: Older age coincided with a roughly linear decline in TCR beta diversity per million T cells.

The sample consisted of blood. The receptor was derived from a man between 60 and 75 years old in good health. The chain joins TRBV20-1 to TRBJ2-1; 9 nucleotides line up with TRBD2. The CDR3 reads CSASRASGVTEQFF. The CDR3 DNA follows: TGCAGTGCTAGTAGGGCTAGCGGGGTGACTGAGCAGTTCTTC.